The present entry profiles one T cell receptor beta chain with its context. As handled by the study authors: Reference gene primer amplification gave nucleated cell count estimates. Sequencing was performed with immunoSEQ multiplex PCR; in TCRdb, only in-frame clones are kept and a portion is missing. Clone size and V and J calls were adopted from that table, with D and trimming inferred from the DNA. The top ten hold 0.83% of the sample, which has about 240,000 clones, around 90% seen once. The source of the sample is a study of blood T cell repertoires in COVID-19. Study in general: Samples came from the United States, Italy and Spain, spanning acute and convalescent COVID-19.

CDR3 size: 15 residues. Trimming pared 1 base from V and 4 bases from J, leaving 12 bases between. Germline CDR1 SGHRS, CDR2 YFSETQ. The V and J genes are TRBV5-1 and TRBJ1-3; TRBD1 is a possible D gene (5 bases). The sequence was obtained from a man aged 25 to 40 with COVID-19, enrolled during active disease. The sample taken for sequencing was peripheral blood. DNA for the CDR3: TGCGCCAGCAGCTTGTACGGGGGGGACGGAAACACCATATATTTT. Protein product: CASSLYGGDGNTIYF.